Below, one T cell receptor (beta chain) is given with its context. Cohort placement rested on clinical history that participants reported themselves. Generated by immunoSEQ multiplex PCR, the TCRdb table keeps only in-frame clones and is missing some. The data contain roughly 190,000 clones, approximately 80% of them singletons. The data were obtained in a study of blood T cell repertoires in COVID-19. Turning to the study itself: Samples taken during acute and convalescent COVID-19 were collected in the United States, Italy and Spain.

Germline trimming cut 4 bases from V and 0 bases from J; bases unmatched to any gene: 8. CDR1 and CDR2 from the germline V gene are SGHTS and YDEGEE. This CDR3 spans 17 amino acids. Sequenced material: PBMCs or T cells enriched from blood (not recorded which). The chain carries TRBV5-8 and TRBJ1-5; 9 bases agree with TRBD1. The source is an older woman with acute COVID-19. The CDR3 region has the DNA TGTGCCAGCAGCCCGGGACAGGGAAAGTATAGCAATCAGCCCCAGCATTTT. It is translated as CASSPGQGKYSNQPQHF.